This TCR beta chain comes out of a study of OX40 agonist ivuxolimab in advanced cancers. Study-wide context: The costimulatory receptor OX40 (CD134) was targeted by ivuxolimab, a fully human IgG2 agonistic monoclonal antibody. Intravenous ivuxolimab was administered to patients every 2 weeks at six dose levels: 0.01, 0.1, 0.3, 1.5, 3 and 10 mg/kg. Among the roughly 54 dose-escalation patients, about 19 had hepatocellular carcinoma, about 15 melanoma, 9 renal cell carcinoma and 9 head and neck cancer. In the dose-escalation cohort, approximately 83% of patients were male, and the mean age was 60 years with a range of roughly 20 to 80. Prior anti-PD-1, anti-PD-L1 or anti-CTLA-4 therapy was permitted, and 35% to 40% of dose-escalation patients had received checkpoint inhibitors. Partial responses were achieved by three dose-escalation patients, of whom one had hepatocellular carcinoma and two had cutaneous melanoma. The point of sequencing TCRbeta in the periphery was to test whether ivuxolimab changed TCR sequence diversity and drove clonal T-cell expansion. The paper describes the monotherapy dose-escalation part (N of about 55 patients) of the phase I trial of ivuxolimab. The research as a whole found: Low levels of normalized T-cell clonal expansion were also seen in some nonresponding patients. The antigen specificity of the clonally expanded peripheral T cells was not determined. At doses of 0.1 to 3.0 mg/kg, clonal expansion of both CD4+ and CD8+ T cells in blood was seen between baseline and week 6. After ivuxolimab, expanded clones were on average more numerous among CD8+ T cells than among CD4+ T cells. In the 0.1-3.0 mg/kg groups, partial responders had among the lowest normalized peripheral clonal expansion, particularly in CD8+ T cells.

Regarding this clone: Its antigen is unknown. The input lacks base qualities; no much larger clone sits a single base away.

The trial excluded patients who had a history of autoimmune disease or were on systemic immunosuppression. Peripheral blood for TCR sequencing was collected from all dose cohorts at baseline, on cycle 4 day 1, and on cycle 7 day 1. Samples were obtained from an open-label, multicenter, first-in-human phase I dose-escalation trial of ivuxolimab. Adults with locally advanced or metastatic head and neck squamous cell, hepatocellular, melanoma or renal cell carcinoma were enrolled in the trial. Before TCR sequencing, CD4+ T cells and CD8+ T cells were sorted from peripheral blood as separate populations. The germline V gene sets CDR1 to KGHSY and CDR2 to FQNENV. The junction carries 5 bases between V and J, which are trimmed by 1 base and 1 base respectively. The CDR3 runs 13 residues from the cysteine to the phenylalanine. Only the CDR3 DNA stays, 39 bases, in frame from base 1. To sequence the TCRbeta CDR3 region, genomic DNA was isolated from the sorted cells. The immunoSEQ Assay was used for sequencing of TCRbeta CDR3 regions. TCRdb holds this immuneACCESS table with in-frame rearrangements only. Some clones are missing; in checked studies, unresolved V genes explain under half, and the rest has no known cause. Here the sample has about 79,000 clones; about nine tenths occur a single time. The ten largest clones add up to more than 5.5% of the sample.

The source material was CD4+ or CD8+ T cells sorted from blood, sampled in a trial of the OX40 agonist ivuxolimab. This TCR derives from an adult with an advanced solid tumor such as melanoma, head and neck, liver or kidney cancer. The rearranged segments are TRBV16 and TRBJ2-7; the D gene could be either TRBD1 or TRBD2, each agreeing at 5 bases. The nucleotide sequence is given as TGTGCCAGCAGCCAATGGGGGTCCTACGAGCAGTACTTC. The translation is CASSQWGSYEQYF.